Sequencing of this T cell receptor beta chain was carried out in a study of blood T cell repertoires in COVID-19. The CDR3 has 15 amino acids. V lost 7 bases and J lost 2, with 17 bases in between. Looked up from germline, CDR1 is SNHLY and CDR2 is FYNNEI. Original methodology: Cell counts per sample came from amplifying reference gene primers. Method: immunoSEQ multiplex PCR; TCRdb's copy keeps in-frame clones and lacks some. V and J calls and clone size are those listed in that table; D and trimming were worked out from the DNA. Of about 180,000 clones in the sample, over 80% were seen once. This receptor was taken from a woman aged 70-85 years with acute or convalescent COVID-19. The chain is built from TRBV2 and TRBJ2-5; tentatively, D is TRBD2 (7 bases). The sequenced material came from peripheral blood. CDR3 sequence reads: CASKGGTEIQETQYF. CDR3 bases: TGTGCCAGCAAGGGGGGGACCGAGATTCAAGAGACCCAGTACTTC.